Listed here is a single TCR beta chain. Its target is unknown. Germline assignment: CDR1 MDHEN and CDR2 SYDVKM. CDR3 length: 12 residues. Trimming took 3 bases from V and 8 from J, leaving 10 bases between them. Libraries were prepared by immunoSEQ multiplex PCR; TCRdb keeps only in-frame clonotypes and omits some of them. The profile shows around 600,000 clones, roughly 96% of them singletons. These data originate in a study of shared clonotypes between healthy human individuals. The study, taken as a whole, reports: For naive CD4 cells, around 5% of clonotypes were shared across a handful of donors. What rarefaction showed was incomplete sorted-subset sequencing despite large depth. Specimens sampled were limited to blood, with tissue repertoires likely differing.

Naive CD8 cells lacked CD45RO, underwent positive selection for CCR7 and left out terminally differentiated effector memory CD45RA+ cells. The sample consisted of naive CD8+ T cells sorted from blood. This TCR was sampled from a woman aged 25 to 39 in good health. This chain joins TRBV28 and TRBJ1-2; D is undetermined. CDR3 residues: CASSLRSAGYTF. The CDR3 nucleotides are TGTGCCAGCAGTTTGCGCAGTGCAGGCTACACCTTC.